The clone carrying this T cell receptor (beta chain) was seen more than once but under ten times. Time point in this sample: pre-sensitization, week 0. Indicated treatment: therapeutic diphenylcyclopropenone sensitization with weekly scalp DPC. Only after blood had been drawn was each patch test applied. The sample belongs to a study of human T cells and chemical hapten exposure. CDR1 and CDR2 (germline): DFQATT, SNEGSKA (reference sequence). Trimming stripped 3 bases from V and 4 bases from J, with 9 bases between. CDR3 size: 12 residues. TCRdb re-derived calls from the RACE reads in MiXCR, one entry per CDR3 protein. Of approximately 180,000 distinct CDR3 sequences in the sample, almost 30% were seen once.

The TCR sequence derives from a woman younger than 45 with alopecia areata. Some clones in this sample may be carry-over from other donors' samples. J is TRBJ1-2 and V is TRBV20-1; no clear D gene. This specimen consisted of whole blood, obtained in connection with sensitization to the hapten diphenylcyclopropenone (DPC). CDR3 sequence reads: CSASSSPYGYTF. For the CDR3, the DNA is TGCAGTGCTAGTAGTTCCCCCTATGGCTACACCTTC.